These 29 T cell receptor beta chains were sequenced from one sample in a study of T cells in women clearing cervical HPV infection. Sequencing used immunoSEQ multiplex PCR; TCRdb keeps in-frame clones, though not all of them. In all, the sample yields under 45,000 clones. Sequenced input: blood buffy coat. The receptors originated from a woman aged 18 to 75 with a cervical HPV16 infection that either progressed to CIN3+ or cleared (not recorded which).

As concerns this clone: With the read ending 3 residues before the CDR3 end, the germline J gene is used to fill in that end. J is TRBJ2-3 and V is TRBV20-1, with 10 bases identical to TRBD2. The germline gives CDR1 DFQATT, CDR2 SNEGSKA (reference sequence). This CDR3 has 15 amino acids. With V trimmed by 6 bases and J by 5 bases, 11 bases remained unmatched. Incomplete CDR3 DNA: TGCAGTGCCACCCCCGGGGGACTAGCGATAGATACG. It yields the protein CSATPGGLAIDT. The whole CDR3 is CSATPGGLAIDTQYF.

As to this clone: The CDR3 extends 3 residues past the end of the read, so its final part is completed from the germline J gene. The chain combines TRBV6-4 with TRBJ1-5, with TRBD1 as a possible D gene (5 bases). Germline lookup yields CDR1 MRHNA and CDR2 SNTAGT. The V end lost 4 bases, the J end lost 7 bases, and 11 bases lay between the germline ends. The CDR3 length is 13 residues. CDR3 protein: CASSGGVGQPQHF. CDR3 bases read: TGTGCCAGCAGTGGAGGGGTCGGACAGCCC.

Note on this clone: The read ends 3 residues shy of where the CDR3 ends; the end is completed using the germline J gene. The V gene is TRBV19, the J gene TRBJ1-5, with 10 bases matching TRBD1. The CDR3 spans 13 residues. Germline values: CDR1 LNHDA, CDR2 SQIVND (reference sequence). V dropped 5 bases and J dropped 7; count of bases not matched to a gene: 2. CDR3 sequence reads: CASSGTGVQPQHF. CDR3 bases read: TGTGCCAGTAGTGGGACAGGGGTGCAGCCC.

Comment on this clone: The CDR3 is cut off 3 residues early in the read; its end comes from the germline J gene. The rearrangement uses TRBV5-1 and TRBJ2-3; D gene uncertain. This CDR3 comprises 15 residues. Germline CDR1 reads SGHRS; CDR2 reads YFSETQ. The CDR3 protein is CASSPRPISQETQYF. The sequenced CDR3 bases are TGCGCCAGCAGCCCCCGTCCTATTTCTCAAGAGACG.

A remark on this clone: The observed sequence ends 3 residues before the CDR3 terminus, with the missing tail filled in from the germline J gene. This sequence joins TRBV7-6 and TRBJ1-5; 7 bases match TRBD1. V trimming: 1 base; J trimming: 3 bases; junction bases outside the gene matches: 3. Germline-derived CDR1 and CDR2 are SGHVS and FNYEAQ. The CDR3 runs to 15 residues. The CDR3 is CASSLGQGPNQPQHF. Partial CDR3 DNA: TGTGCCAGCAGCTTAGGACAGGGACCCAATCAGCCC.

In the case of this clone: Sequence at one end of the junction differs from germline and may be a read error. The missing CDR3 end, 3 residues past where the read stops, is filled in from the germline J gene. Additional DNA sequences in this sample encode the identical CDR3. This chain joins TRBV19 and TRBJ1-3; tentatively, D is TRBD1 (5 bases). Germline V CDR1 and CDR2: LNHDA, SQIVND (reference sequence). The CDR3 runs 16 residues. This chain's CDR3 is CASTPGRGVSGNTIYF. The sequenced part of the CDR3 DNA is TGTGCCAGTACCCCTGGGAGAGGGGTCTCTGGAAACACA.

Concerning this clone itself: With the read ending 3 residues before the CDR3 end, the germline J gene is used to fill in that end. This chain links TRBV7-9 with TRBJ1-5; tentative D call: TRBD1 (6 bases). The CDR3 runs to 15 residues. V lost 4 bases and J 6 bases, leaving 16 bases between the germline ends. Germline V gene lookup returns CDR1 SEHNR and CDR2 FQNEAQ (reference sequence). CDR3 loop: CASSSESQGGQPQHF. The covered CDR3 bases are TGTGCCAGCAGCTCTGAGTCACAGGGAGGTCAGCCC.

Worth noting for this clone: The CDR3 end is not reached by the read, which stops 3 residues before it; the germline J gene fills it in. This rearrangement joins TRBV20-1 to TRBJ2-1; 8 bases map to TRBD2. Per the germline V gene, CDR1 is DFQATT and CDR2 is SNEGSKA (reference sequence). Germline trimming cut 2 bases from V and 4 bases from J; bases unmatched to any gene: 4. The CDR3 is 14 residues long. Partial CDR3 DNA: TGCAGTGCTAGACGGCCGGGGGGGTACAATGAG. It codes for CSARRPGGYNE. The complete CDR3 protein is CSARRPGGYNEQFF.

CDR3 region: CASSDPRQNSPLHF. The sequenced CDR3 bases are TGCGCCAGCTCAGACCCCAGGCAAAATTCACCC. The chain joins TRBV5-1 to TRBJ1-6; D is uncertain. The CDR3 end falls 3 residues outside the read, so it is completed with the germline J gene. Trimming removed 7 bases at V and 7 bases at J, with 15 bases between. Germline V CDR1 and CDR2: SGHRS, YFSETQ. The CDR3 sequence is 14 residues long. The full variable domain, in which reference TRBV5-1 and TRBJ1-6 provide the parts outside the CDR3, is KAGVTQTPRYLIKTRGQQVTLSCSPISGHRSVSWYQQTPGQGLQFLFEYFSETQRNKGNFPGRFSGRQFSNSRSEMNVSTLELGDSALYLCASSDPRQNSPLHFGNGTRLTVT.

With regard to this clone: The read comes to an end 3 residues before the CDR3 does, leaving the germline J gene to fill in the end. The rearrangement uses TRBV19 and TRBJ2-7; D is possibly TRBD1 (5 bases). Trimming cost V 7 bases and J 6 bases, with 13 bases left between them. Germline values: CDR1 LNHDA, CDR2 SQIVND (reference sequence). The CDR3 consists of 12 residues. This CDR3 is CASKDRGFEQYF. CDR3 DNA, as far as it was read: TGTGCCAGTAAAGATAGGGGATTCGAG. The full variable domain, with the rest looked up from reference TRBV19 and TRBJ2-7, is DGGITQSPKYLFRKEGQNVTLSCEQNLNHDAMYWYRQDPGQGLRLIYYSQIVNDFQKGDIAEGYSVSREKKESFPLTVTSAQKNPTAFYLCASKDRGFEQYFGPGTRLTVT.

Comment on this clone: From the germline J gene comes the end of the CDR3, since the read stops 3 residues before it. The V and J genes are TRBV10-3 and TRBJ1-2, with D possibly being TRBD1 (5 bases). Germline lookup yields CDR1 ENHRY and CDR2 SYGVKD. Deletions cut 7 bases from V and 6 bases from J, with 12 bases between. The CDR3 has 12 amino acids. The sequenced CDR3 bases are TGTGCCATCAATAATCCGGGGGATGGC. Amino acids: CAINNPGDG. The entire CDR3 sequence reads CAINNPGDGYTF.

Notes on this clone: The CDR3 extends 3 residues past the end of the read, so its final part is completed from the germline J gene. The chain employs TRBV5-1 and TRBJ1-1; D not certain. V lost 0 bases, J lost 0 bases, and 6 bases lay in between. The CDR3 sequence is 14 residues long. Germline assignment: CDR1 SGHRS and CDR2 YFSETQ. CDR3 amino acids: CASSLVPLNTEAFF. The sequenced CDR3 bases are TGCGCCAGCAGCTTGGTCCCGTTGAACACTGAA.

In regard to this clone: With the read ending 3 residues before the CDR3 end, the germline J gene is used to fill in that end. This sequence joins TRBV7-6 and TRBJ2-7; D ambiguous. This CDR3 is 12 amino acids long. Germline-derived CDR1 and CDR2 are SGHVS and FNYEAQ. Trimming pared 5 bases from V and 6 bases from J, leaving 11 bases between. The covered CDR3 bases are TGTGCCAGCAGCGACATGAGGAGCGAG. As protein: CASSDMRSE. The entire CDR3 reads CASSDMRSEQYF.

To note about this clone: The sequenced fragment ends 3 residues before the CDR3 boundary, so the rest is inferred from the germline J gene. The chain has TRBV5-1 and TRBJ2-3; 9 nucleotides match TRBD1. Germline CDR1 SGHRS, CDR2 YFSETQ. CDR3 length: 16 residues. Losses at the gene ends were 3 bases for V and 4 bases for J; bases not matched to a gene: 9. The CDR3 DNA, read in part, is TGCGCCAGCAGCTGGTACCGGGACAGGGTCCCAGATACG. Its protein product is CASSWYRDRVPDT. The CDR3 reads in full as CASSWYRDRVPDTQYF. Based on the CDR3 plus reference TRBV5-1 and TRBJ2-3, the full variable domain is KAGVTQTPRYLIKTRGQQVTLSCSPISGHRSVSWYQQTPGQGLQFLFEYFSETQRNKGNFPGRFSGRQFSNSRSEMNVSTLELGDSALYLCASSWYRDRVPDTQYFGPGTRLTVL.

As to this clone: From the germline J gene comes the end of the CDR3, since the read stops 3 residues before it. The chain links TRBV6-1 to TRBJ2-4; D tentatively fits TRBD1 or TRBD2 (6 bases each). The germline CDR1 and CDR2 sequences are MNHNS and SASEGT. The CDR3 sequence is 15 residues long. The DNA read from the CDR3 is TGTGCCAGCAGTGGAATCTCCTTCGGCAGGGGAGGT. It codes for CASSGISFGRGG. The complete CDR3 protein is CASSGISFGRGGQYF.

The CDR3 DNA, read in part, is TGTGCCAGCAGCTCCCCGACAGTCACAGATACG. Its protein is CASSSPTVTDT. The complete CDR3 reads CASSSPTVTDTQYF. The chain couples TRBV7-9 to TRBJ2-3, with D possibly matching TRBD1 (5 bases). The missing CDR3 end, 3 residues past where the read stops, is filled in from the germline J gene. Between the trimmed V and J ends, which lost 4 bases and 2 bases, there was a span of 10 bases. Germline loops: CDR1 SEHNR, CDR2 FQNEAQ (reference sequence). CDR3 size: 14 residues.

On this clone itself: From the germline J gene comes the end of the CDR3, since the read stops 3 residues before it. The V gene is TRBV10-3, the J gene TRBJ1-2; D is unresolved. The germline V and J ends were trimmed by 0 bases and 2 bases, with 13 bases remaining between them. This CDR3 comprises 16 residues. CDR1 and CDR2 (germline): ENHRY, SYGVKD. The CDR3 spells CAISESTGGRNYGYTF. The CDR3 DNA, read in part, is TGTGCCATCAGTGAGTCGACCGGCGGGAGGAACTATGGC.

Of note for this clone: The read halts 3 residues ahead of the CDR3 end, with the missing end drawn from the germline J gene. The chain employs TRBV4-1 and TRBJ2-7, with TRBD1 matching 7 bases. Trimming at V came to 1 base and at J to 2 bases, leaving 2 bases not matched to a gene. This CDR3 is built from 14 residues. Germline V gene lookup returns CDR1 MGHRA and CDR2 YSYEKL. The CDR3 is CASSQGGGAYEQYF. CDR3 bases read: TGCGCCAGCAGCCAAGGAGGGGGCGCCTACGAG.

Points on this clone: The read ends 3 residues before the CDR3 terminus; that terminus is restored from the germline J gene. This chain joins TRBV23-1 and TRBJ1-4; perhaps TRBD1 as D (5 bases). TRBV23-1 is an ORF for which the function is uncertain. This CDR3 region has 17 residues. The CDR3 bases that were read are TGCGCCAGCAGTCATTCAGTAACAGGATCTTGTAATTCACCA. Its translation is CASSHSVTGSCNSP. The full CDR3 protein reads CASSHSVTGSCNSPLFF.

Note on this clone: Read coverage stops 3 residues before the CDR3 terminus; the germline J gene supplies the remainder. The rearrangement uses TRBV30 and TRBJ2-2; tentatively, D is TRBD1 (5 bases). Germline CDR1 is GTSNPN and CDR2 is SVGIG (reference sequence). This CDR3 is 13 amino acids long. CDR3 sequence: CASDTSGANVLFF. The DNA read from the CDR3 is TGTGCCTCAGACACCTCTGGGGCCAACGTG.

To note about this clone: Read coverage stops 3 residues before the CDR3 terminus; the germline J gene supplies the remainder. This chain links TRBV2 with TRBJ2-7, with TRBD1 matching 10 bases. The CDR3 loop spans 14 amino acids. Trimming took 5 bases from V and 1 from J; bases not matched to a gene: 2. Germline V gene lookup returns CDR1 SNHLY and CDR2 FYNNEI. The DNA read from the CDR3 is TGTGCCAGCAGTCTGGGACAGGGGTCCTACGAG. Its translation is CASSLGQGSYE. The whole CDR3 sequence reads CASSLGQGSYEQYF.

In the case of this clone: One end of the junction does not line up with germline, which may come from a read error. The missing CDR3 end, 3 residues past where the read stops, is filled in from the germline J gene. Other DNA sequences in this sample translate to the same CDR3. The V gene is TRBV7-6, the J gene TRBJ1-3, with a tentative D call TRBD1 (6 bases). Germline values: CDR1 SGHVS, CDR2 FNYEAQ. The CDR3 runs to 15 residues. The covered CDR3 bases are TGTGCCAGCAGCTCAGACAGGAGCTCTGGAAACACG. It codes for CASSSDRSSGNT. In full, the CDR3 reads CASSSDRSSGNTIYF.

Of note for this clone: The read ends 3 residues shy of where the CDR3 ends; the end is completed using the germline J gene. The chain combines TRBV20-1 with TRBJ2-7; TRBD1 might be the D (6 bases). Germline loops: CDR1 DFQATT, CDR2 SNEGSKA (reference sequence). V gave up 0 bases and J gave up 5 bases, with 8 bases separating them. This CDR3 has 12 residues. This CDR3 reads CSARDGQHEQYF. The CDR3 DNA, read in part, is TGCAGTGCTAGAGATGGACAGCACGAG.

On this clone: The sequenced fragment ends 3 residues before the CDR3 boundary, so the rest is inferred from the germline J gene. The genes are TRBV7-8 and TRBJ1-5; 7 bases map to TRBD1. Germline loops: CDR1 SGHVS, CDR2 FQNEAQ. The CDR3 totals 15 residues. V was clipped by 1 base and J by 9 bases; unmatched bases: 9. Partial CDR3 DNA: TGTGCCAGCAGCTTAGAGGGGGCAGGCGAGGGGCCC. Residues: CASSLEGAGEGP. The full CDR3 protein is CASSLEGAGEGPQHF. The full variable domain, with the rest looked up from reference TRBV7-8 and TRBJ1-5, is GAGVSQSPRYKVAKRGQDVALRCDPISGHVSLFWYQQALGQGPEFLTYFQNEAQLDKSGLPSDRFFAERPEGSVSTLKIQRTQQEDSAVYLCASSLEGAGEGPQHFGDGTRLSIL.

As concerns this clone: The read finishes 3 residues shy of the CDR3 end, and the germline J gene is used to complete it. The gene calls are TRBV20-1 and TRBJ1-2, with D maybe TRBD1 (5 bases). Germline assignment: CDR1 DFQATT and CDR2 SNEGSKA (reference sequence). This CDR3 spans 14 amino acids. Trimming left V 2 bases short and J 1 base short, with 11 bases between. The CDR3 sequence is CSARWAGSNYGYTF. The covered CDR3 bases are TGCAGTGCTAGATGGGCAGGGAGTAACTATGGC.

The DNA read from the CDR3 is TGTGCCAGCAGTCCCGTCCTAGGCGGGGAG. Translation: CASSPVLGGE. The CDR3 as a whole reads CASSPVLGGELFF. V is TRBV2 and J is TRBJ2-2; D is unclear. The sequence runs out 3 residues before the end of the CDR3; the remainder is reconstructed from the germline J gene. Germline loops: CDR1 SNHLY, CDR2 FYNNEI. CDR3 length: 13 amino acids. The V end was cut by 5 bases, the J end by 7 bases, with 11 bases between.

For this clone: The read comes to an end 3 residues before the CDR3 does, leaving the germline J gene to fill in the end. The genes are TRBV10-3 and TRBJ2-1; 10 nucleotides align to TRBD2. Trimming at V came to 4 bases and at J to 6 bases, leaving 0 bases not matched to a gene. The germline CDR1 and CDR2 sequences are ENHRY and SYGVKD. The CDR3 length is 13 residues. CDR3 bases read: TGTGCCATCAGTGGGACTAGCGGCAATGAG. This encodes CAISGTSGNE. The whole CDR3 is CAISGTSGNEQFF.

As for this clone: The read gets to within 3 residues of the CDR3 end, and the germline J gene fills in the rest. V usage is TRBV9 and J usage is TRBJ2-3; D not resolved. This CDR3 is built from 11 residues. Germline CDR1 is SGDLS and CDR2 is YYNGEE. With 5 bases removed from V and 5 bases from J, the gap between germline ends came to 6 bases. Partial CDR3 DNA: TGTGCCAGCAGAAACGGAGATACG. Translating it yields CASRNGDT. The full CDR3 reads CASRNGDTQYF.

Comments on this clone: The DNA ends 3 residues before the CDR3 does, and the rest of the CDR3 is filled in from the germline J gene. The chain links TRBV4-2 to TRBJ2-7; D remains unclear. Germline assignment: CDR1 LGHNA and CDR2 YNFKEQ. Trimming took 3 bases from V and 6 from J, leaving 15 bases between them. The CDR3 runs 14 residues. CDR3 amino acids: CASSHRRAGAEQYF. Incomplete CDR3 DNA: TGTGCCAGCAGCCACCGTAGGGCTGGTGCCGAG.